The 6 T cell receptor beta chains in this list originate from one sample, sequenced in a study of vaccination effects on CD4 cells after COVID-19. Expansion of antigen-specific CD4+ T cells with viral peptide pools was carried out by the ViraFEST assay before sequencing. Upon completion of 10 days in culture, CD4+ T cells were isolated. This individual contracted SARS-CoV-2 between March and December 2020, as verified by PCR. Here immunoSEQ multiplex PCR was the method, and the copy in TCRdb shows in-frame clones only, minus some. The sample carries approximately 40,000 clones, 73% recorded once. No antigen has been identified for these receptors. Sequenced here: CD4+ T cells from PBMCs cultured with a peptide pool, sampled before COVID-19 vaccination. The receptor source for this set is a human donor who had a prior SARS-CoV-2 infection.

The V and J genes are TRBV7-9 and TRBJ2-1; D not resolved. The CDR3 extends over 12 amino acids. Germline V gives CDR1 SEHNR, CDR2 FQNEAQ (reference sequence). V lost 3 bases, J lost 3 bases, and 3 bases lay in between. CDR3 amino acids: CASSLDYNEQFF. The DNA for the CDR3 is TGTGCCAGCAGCTTGGACTACAATGAGCAGTTCTTC.

The rearrangement links TRBV2 to TRBJ1-1; D unclear. CDR1 is SNHLY, CDR2 FYNNEI, per germline. The CDR3 has 15 residues. Trimming stripped 6 bases from V and 6 bases from J, with 20 bases between. The CDR3 sequence: CASRSQRVTTSEAFF. For the CDR3, the DNA is TGTGCCAGCAGATCCCAGAGGGTCACCACCTCTGAAGCTTTCTTT.

V gene TRBV5-1 combines with J gene TRBJ2-5; perhaps TRBD2 as D (7 bases). This CDR3 spans 14 amino acids. Trimming removed 5 bases from V and 4 bases from J, with 15 bases in between. Germline loops: CDR1 SGHRS, CDR2 YFSETQ. The CDR3 here is CASRTTGGGETQYF. The CDR3 DNA reads TGCGCCAGCAGGACGACAGGCGGGGGAGAGACCCAGTACTTC.

This clone came up a few times. The V and J genes are TRBV5-1 and TRBJ1-2; weak D call: TRBD1 (5 bases). Germline assignment: CDR1 SGHRS and CDR2 YFSETQ. The V end was cut by 4 bases, the J end by 4 bases, with 14 bases between. This CDR3 contains 14 residues. CDR3 loop: CASSEGTAAYGYTF. The DNA of the CDR3 is TGCGCCAGCAGCGAAGGGACGGCCGCCTATGGCTACACCTTC.

This clone was observed a few times. The CDR3, as DNA: TGTGCCACCAGTGATTACAAGACAGGTATCACAGATACGCAGTATTTT. This encodes CATSDYKTGITDTQYF. V usage is TRBV24-1 and J usage is TRBJ2-3, with TRBD1 as a possible D gene (6 bases). There are 16 residues in the CDR3. Germline V gene lookup returns CDR1 KGHDR and CDR2 SFDVKD. Deletions cut 2 bases from V and 2 bases from J, with 13 bases between.

This sequence joins TRBV27 and TRBJ1-2; 12 positions agree with TRBD1. The CDR3 contains 15 residues. Trimming cost V 4 bases and J 6 bases; bases outside gene matches: 6. Germline CDR1 reads MNHEY; CDR2 reads SMNVEV (reference sequence). In DNA form, the CDR3 reads TGTGCCAGCAGTTGGGGGGACAGGGGGCAGAATGGCTACACCTTC. Its translation is CASSWGDRGQNGYTF.